Sequencing of this T cell receptor beta chain was carried out in a study of T-cell reconstitution after alpha-beta-depleted transplantation in children. Findings and caveats of the study: Newly generated T cells supplied most T-cell counts and diversity one year post-transplant. Several hundred graft clones that had expanded were reportedly the source of alpha-beta T cells about two months after transplant.

From germline, CDR1 is DFQATT and CDR2 SNEGSKA (reference sequence). The V and J ends lost 5 bases and 4 bases, in that order; junction bases with no gene match: 11. The CDR3 length is 14 residues. This clonotype was counted many times. Its antigen remains unknown. The TCRbeta library incorporated unique molecular identifiers. MiXCR, run by TCRdb on the PCR reads, gives a single entry per CDR3 protein. The table has approximately 800,000 distinct CDR3 sequences, 16% seen once. The chain has TRBV20-1 and TRBJ2-7, with TRBD2 matching over 7 bases. This clonotype was obtained from a male patient younger than 18 who had a stem cell transplant for acute lymphoblastic leukemia, so the T cells may come from the graft donor. The material sequenced was PBMCs, mostly from graft donor cells, taken 360 days after TCRalphabeta/CD19-depleted stem cell transplant. CDR3 DNA: TGCAGTGCTCCGACTAGCAGGCGGGATTACGAGCAGTACTTC. Protein product: CSAPTSRRDYEQYF.